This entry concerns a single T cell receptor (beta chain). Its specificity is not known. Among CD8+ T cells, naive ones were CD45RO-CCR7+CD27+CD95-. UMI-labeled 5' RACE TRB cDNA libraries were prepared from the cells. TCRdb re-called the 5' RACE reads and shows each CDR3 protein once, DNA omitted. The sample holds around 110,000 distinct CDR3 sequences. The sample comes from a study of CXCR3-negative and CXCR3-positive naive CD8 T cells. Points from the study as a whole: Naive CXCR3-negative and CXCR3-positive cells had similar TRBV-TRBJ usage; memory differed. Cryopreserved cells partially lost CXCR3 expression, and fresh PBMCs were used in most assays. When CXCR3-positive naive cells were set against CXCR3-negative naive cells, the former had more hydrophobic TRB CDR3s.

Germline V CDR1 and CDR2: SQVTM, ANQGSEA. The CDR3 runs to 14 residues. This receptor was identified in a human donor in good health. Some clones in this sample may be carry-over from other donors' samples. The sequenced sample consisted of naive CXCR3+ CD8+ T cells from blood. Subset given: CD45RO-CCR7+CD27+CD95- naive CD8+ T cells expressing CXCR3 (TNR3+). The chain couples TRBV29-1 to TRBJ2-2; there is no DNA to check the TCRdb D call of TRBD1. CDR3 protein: CSVAGTGYTGELFF.